The 14 T cell receptor beta chains in this list originate from one sample, sequenced in a study of T cell clones after liver transplantation. TCRdb's table, derived via immunoSEQ multiplex PCR, lists solely in-frame clones and lacks some. The data contain about 21,000 clones, approximately 94% of them singletons. Sequenced here: CD8+ T cells from blood, sampled approximately 25 months after liver transplant. The receptors were sampled from a human patient who received a liver transplant. Some T cells may have originated in the graft donor.

This chain joins TRBV9 and TRBJ1-2; perhaps TRBD1 as D (5 bases). CDR1 and CDR2 (germline): SGDLS, YYNGEE. V was cut by 1 base and J by 1 base, with 11 bases left in between. CDR3 length: 15 residues. CDR3 amino acids: CASSVYSGGNYGYTF. The DNA of the CDR3 is TGTGCCAGCAGCGTATACTCCGGGGGTAACTATGGCTACACCTTC.

V and J are TRBV5-1 and TRBJ1-2; D call uncertain. The V and J ends lost 3 bases and 5 bases respectively, with 14 bases between them. The CDR3 is 14 amino acids. In germline, CDR1 is SGHRS, CDR2 YFSETQ. DNA of the CDR3: TGCGCCAGCAGCTCAGAGACTGATGCTTATGGCTACACCTTC. It is translated as CASSSETDAYGYTF. The full variable domain, in which reference TRBV5-1 and TRBJ1-2 provide the parts outside the CDR3, is KAGVTQTPRYLIKTRGQQVTLSCSPISGHRSVSWYQQTPGQGLQFLFEYFSETQRNKGNFPGRFSGRQFSNSRSEMNVSTLELGDSALYLCASSSETDAYGYTFGSGTRLTVV.

This rearrangement joins TRBV9 to TRBJ2-7; D possibly corresponds to TRBD1 (6 bases). Deletions cut 3 bases from V and 5 bases from J, with 18 bases between. The CDR3 sequence is 15 residues long. Germline V gene data show CDR1 as SGDLS and CDR2 as YYNGEE. CDR3 region: CASSAEQGAWHEQYF. The CDR3 DNA sequence: TGTGCCAGCAGCGCCGAACAGGGCGCCTGGCACGAGCAGTACTTC.

This chain connects TRBV5-1 to TRBJ2-7, with 7 bases fitting TRBD1. This CDR3 is built from 14 residues. Germline CDR1 SGHRS, CDR2 YFSETQ. V shed 4 bases and J 2 bases; nucleotides not matched to a gene: 6. DNA for the CDR3: TGCGCCAGCAGCCCAGGGACAGACGCCTACGAGCAGTACTTC. Translating it yields CASSPGTDAYEQYF.

The V call is TRBV6-5, the J call TRBJ2-5; D tentatively reads TRBD1 or TRBD2 (5 bases each). The germline CDR1 and CDR2 sequences are MNHEY and SVGAGI. The CDR3 is made up of 11 amino acids. Trimming took off 11 bases at V and 5 bases at J, with 12 bases between the two ends. This chain's CDR3 is CAATWGETQYF. Here the CDR3 DNA reads TGTGCCGCTACATGGGGGGAGACCCAGTACTTC.

The CDR3 sequence: CASSPPQGIGEKLFF. DNA of the CDR3: TGTGCCAGCTCACCACCCCAGGGTATAGGGGAAAAACTGTTTTTT. The V and J genes are TRBV18 and TRBJ1-4, with a possible D match to TRBD1 (5 bases). Between the trimmed V and J ends, which lost 0 bases and 8 bases, there was a span of 13 bases. This CDR3 is 15 amino acids long. Per germline, CDR1 KGHSH and CDR2 LQKENI.

This chain uses TRBV9 with TRBJ2-3; 10 bases fit TRBD2. J lost 4 bases, V lost 4 bases, and 6 bases had no gene match. The CDR3 loop spans 15 amino acids. CDR1 SGDLS and CDR2 YYNGEE come from the germline V gene. CDR3 DNA sequence: TGTGCCAGCAGCCCCCTAGCGGGAGCCGCAGATACGCAGTATTTT. Translation gives CASSPLAGAADTQYF.

The chain is built from TRBV27 and TRBJ2-1; no clear D. V was shortened by 8 bases and J by 6 bases, with 8 bases between the two germline ends. The CDR3 contains 11 residues. Germline values: CDR1 MNHEY, CDR2 SMNVEV (reference sequence). CDR3 in amino acids: CASQSPNEQFF. CDR3 nucleotides: TGTGCCAGCCAATCCCCCAATGAGCAGTTCTTC.

This clone is a singleton in its sample. J is TRBJ1-1 and V is TRBV15; 9 nucleotides match TRBD1. Germline-derived CDR1 and CDR2 are LNHNV and YYDKDF (reference sequence). V lost 5 bases to trimming and J lost 0 bases; unmatched junction nucleotides: 7. The CDR3 contains 16 residues. CDR3 sequence (DNA): TGTGCCACCAGCCCCACAGGGGGCTCCCTGAACACTGAAGCTTTCTTT. It yields the protein CATSPTGGSLNTEAFF.

V gene TRBV4-1 combines with J gene TRBJ1-5; D call uncertain. CDR1 and CDR2 (germline): MGHRA, YSYEKL. This CDR3 has 15 amino acids. The V and J ends lost 0 bases and 0 bases respectively, with 6 bases between them. The CDR3 protein is CASSQELYSNQPQHF. For the CDR3, the DNA is TGCGCCAGCAGCCAAGAATTGTATAGCAATCAGCCCCAGCATTTT.

The chain joins TRBV11-2 to TRBJ2-7, with TRBD2 matching over 7 bases. The germline gives CDR1 SGHAT, CDR2 FQNNGV. CDR3 length: 15 amino acids. V was pared by 5 bases and J by 3 bases, with 10 bases of the junction left unmatched. The CDR3 region is CASSQGLGDYYEQYF. The DNA of the CDR3 is TGTGCCAGCAGCCAAGGACTAGGAGACTACTACGAGCAGTACTTC.

The chain couples TRBV6-5 to TRBJ2-7; D gene ambiguous. This CDR3 spans 14 amino acids. With 2 bases removed from V and 4 bases from J, the gap between germline ends came to 12 bases. Germline CDR1 MNHEY, CDR2 SVGAGI. The CDR3: CASSYEDGTYEQYF. In DNA form, the CDR3 reads TGTGCCAGCAGTTACGAGGACGGAACGTACGAGCAGTACTTC.

V is TRBV19 and J is TRBJ2-7, with 10 nucleotides matching TRBD2. The V gene end was trimmed by 6 bases and the J gene end by 4 bases; junction bases not matched to a gene: 6. In germline, CDR1 is LNHDA, CDR2 SQIVND (reference sequence). This CDR3 is 14 amino acids long. DNA for the CDR3: TGTGCCAGTAGCCAGCAGCGGGAGGGTTACGAGCAGTACTTC. It is translated as CASSQQREGYEQYF.

The rearrangement joins TRBV18 to TRBJ2-1, with D possibly being TRBD2 (6 bases). Germline lookup yields CDR1 KGHSH and CDR2 LQKENI. The CDR3 extends over 16 amino acids. The V end lost 3 bases, the J end lost 4 bases, and 16 bases lay between the germline ends. The CDR3 sequence is CASSPWERVRYNEQFF. Here the CDR3 DNA reads TGTGCCAGCTCACCGTGGGAGCGGGTGAGATACAATGAGCAGTTCTTC.